This T cell receptor (beta chain) stems from a study of CD8 T cells in Susac syndrome. Roughly 0.45 to 1 ug RNA was reverse transcribed with random hexamers. TCRdb re-called the immunoSEQ multiplex PCR reads with MiXCR, one entry per CDR3 protein. In the table there are more than 150,000 distinct CDR3 sequences, almost 96% of which are singletons. The germline V gene encodes CDR1 SGHTA and CDR2 FQGNSA. The CDR3 totals 15 residues. J was trimmed by 2 bases and V by 4 bases; bases with no gene match: 7. The source is a human donor with Susac syndrome. The sequenced sample consisted of CD4+ T cells from PBMCs. The rearrangement joins TRBV7-2 to TRBJ2-5; 7 nucleotides line up with TRBD2. The CDR3: CASSSVIAGQETQYF. CDR3 DNA: TGTGCCAGCAGCTCAGTAATAGCGGGTCAAGAGACCCAGTACTTC. Looking up the rest from reference TRBV7-2 and TRBJ2-5 gives the full variable domain: GAGVSQSPSNKVTEKGKDVELRCDPISGHTALYWYRQSLGQGLEFLIYFQGNSAPDKSGLPSDRFSAERTGGSVSTLTIQRTQQEDSAVYLCASSSVIAGQETQYFGPGTRLLVL.